This is a list of T cell receptor beta chains from one sample in a study of CD8+CD57+ T cells in acquired aplastic anemia. A single record per CDR3 protein comes from TCRdb applying MiXCR to the reads. The repertoire holds 400,000 to 450,000 distinct CDR3 sequences, with 65% to 80% as singletons. What was sequenced was sorted CD4+, CD8+, or CD8+CD57+ T cells (not recorded which) from PBMCs. The receptor set was obtained from a human donor in good health, serving as a control. Each CDR3 is given with its conserved first and last residue. A D gene is named only where the DNA matches it firmly. Where a row states a size, it is once, few, many or the class of an expanded clone; other rows omit it.

j_call d_call v_call clone_size cdr3_nt cdr3_aa
TRBJ1-2 NA TRBV20-1 many TGCAGTGCTATTTTGGGAAGCTATGGCTACACCTTC CSAILGSYGYTF
TRBJ2-5 TRBD2 TRBV7-8 NA TGTGCCAACAGTCCCCTCGGAGCGGGGGAAGAGACCCAGTACTTC CANSPLGAGEETQYF
TRBJ1-6 TRBD1 TRBV5-1 many TGCGCCAGCAGCTTGGTGGGACAGGGGACTTCACCCCTCCACTTT CASSLVGQGTSPLHF
TRBJ2-7 NA TRBV19 NA TGTGCCAGTAGCCAGAGTGACGGTTACGAGCAGTACTTC CASSQSDGYEQYF
TRBJ1-1 NA TRBV6-1 many TGTGCCAGCACCTGGGGTATGAACACTGAAGCTTTCTTT CASTWGMNTEAFF
TRBJ2-7 NA TRBV2 NA TGTGCCAGCAGGGATTACCAGCAGTACTTC CASRDYQQYF
TRBJ1-1 NA TRBV11-1 NA TGTGCCAGCCGCGAATCCCTTGGGCACACTGAAGCTTTCTTT CASRESLGHTEAFF
TRBJ1-6 NA TRBV5-1 NA TGCGCCAGCAGCGAGCGACAACACACCGGTTCACCCCCCCACTTT CASSERQHTGSPPHF
TRBJ2-7 NA TRBV7-2 NA TGTGCCAGCAGCCCCAACCAACCTCGCGAGAGGTACTTC CASSPNQPRERYF
TRBJ2-7 TRBD1 TRBV7-2 many TGTGCCAGCAGCGCCGGGACAGGGTGGGAGCAGTACTTC CASSAGTGWEQYF
TRBJ1-1 NA TRBV19 many TGTGCCAGTAGTGCACCGGGGCTGGGCCCTGAAGCTTTCTTT CASSAPGLGPEAFF
TRBJ1-6 TRBD1 TRBV7-3 NA TGTGCCAGCAGCTTAAGGGACAGGGGTGATAATTCACCCCTCCACTTT CASSLRDRGDNSPLHF
TRBJ1-2 NA TRBV7-9 NA TGTGCCAGCAGCTTAAGCTATGGCTACACCTTC CASSLSYGYTF
TRBJ2-5 NA TRBV20-1 NA TGCAGTGCTAGAGACCTAAGGACAGTTAAAGAGACCCAGTACTTC CSARDLRTVKETQYF
TRBJ2-3 TRBD2 TRBV2 NA TGTGCCATCAGGAAAAGAGCGGGGGACACAGATACGCAGTATTTT CAIRKRAGDTDTQYF
TRBJ1-5 NA TRBV7-9 NA TGTGCCAGCAGCCGTGCGGGAGCCAACACTGAAGCTTTC CASSRAGANTEAF
TRBJ2-7 NA TRBV7-4 once TGTGCCACCAGCAGAGCCCGAATCCCCCCTCGGCACGTGCAGTACTTC CATSRARIPPRHVQYF
TRBJ1-2 NA TRBV20-1 NA TGCAGTGCTAGGGCAGGGGCAGTACGAGGCGGCTACACCTTC CSARAGAVRGGYTF
TRBJ1-3 NA TRBV9 NA TGTGCCAGCAGCACTGGCGGGGGACCTGGAAACACCATATATTTT CASSTGGGPGNTIYF
TRBJ2-7 NA TRBV7-4 NA TGTGCCAGCAGCGTAGGGGATCAGGGCTCCTACGAGAACTACTTC CASSVGDQGSYENYF
TRBJ2-1 NA TRBV12-3/TRBV12-4 NA TGTGCCAGCAGTTTCCCCGGCAGAGTGTCCGCCCATACACCAATTGAGCAGTTCTTC CASSFPGRVSAHTPIEQFF
TRBJ1-1 NA TRBV30 few TGTGCCTGGAGTGTACGGGAAAGAAATTCATTCTTT CAWSVRERNSFF
TRBJ1-4 NA TRBV12-3/TRBV12-4 NA TGTGCCAGCAGTTGCGGGCCGGCGTACGAAAAACTGTTTTTT CASSCGPAYEKLFF
TRBJ2-7 TRBD2 TRBV10-2 NA TGCGCCACCGCCTGGACTAGTAGCTACGAGCAGTACTTC CATAWTSSYEQYF
TRBJ1-2 NA TRBV19 many TGTGCCTCGAGGGGGAAGGACTATGGCTACACCTTC CASRGKDYGYTF
TRBJ1-6 NA TRBV7-3 NA TGTGCCAGCAGCTTACTCCGGAGAGCTAATTCCCCCCTCCACTTT CASSLLRRANSPLHF
TRBJ1-5 TRBD1 TRBV5-1 once TGCGCCAGCAGCCAACGGACAGGGGACGATCAGCCCCAGCATTTT CASSQRTGDDQPQHF
TRBJ1-1 NA TRBV24-1 many TGTGCCACCAGTGCCCCGGGAGGTACTGAAGCTTTCTTT CATSAPGGTEAFF
TRBJ1-2 TRBD1 TRBV6-6 NA TGTGCCAGCAGTTACCGGGCAGGGGGAGGCTATGGCTACACCTTC CASSYRAGGGYGYTF
TRBJ1-1 NA TRBV12-3/TRBV12-4 NA TGTGCCACGACAAATACGAGGGCCCGTGAAGCTTTCTTT CATTNTRAREAFF
TRBJ2-1 NA TRBV15 once TGTGCCAGTAGTATAGAGGCCAGGGCGGACTATGGGCAGTTCTTC CASSIEARADYGQFF
TRBJ2-3 NA TRBV7-9 NA TGTGCCAGCAGCTTGTTAAGCACAGATACGCAGTATTTT CASSLLSTDTQYF
TRBJ2-2 NA TRBV13 NA TGTGCCAGCAGCTTAGCAGGGCGTCAACACGACACCGGGGAGCTGTTTTTT CASSLAGRQHDTGELFF
TRBJ2-7 NA TRBV5-8 many TGTGCCAGCAGCCGTGAGGACAGTACCTACGAGCAGTACTTC CASSREDSTYEQYF
TRBJ2-2 NA TRBV2 NA TGTGCCAGTTCGGACTTCCTGAACACCGGGGAGCTGTTTTTT CASSDFLNTGELFF
TRBJ2-3 NA TRBV19 many TGTGCCAGTAGTCCCGGGGTTATTTCCACTAGGACGCAGTATTTT CASSPGVISTRTQYF
TRBJ1-6 TRBD1 TRBV12-3/TRBV12-4 few TGTGCCAGCAGTTTCGGACAGGTCCATTCACCCCTCCACTTT CASSFGQVHSPLHF
TRBJ2-7 TRBD2 TRBV11-2 NA TGTGCCAGCAGCCCAGCGGGGGGCGACTACGAGCAGTACTTC CASSPAGGDYEQYF
TRBJ2-3 NA TRBV12-5 NA TGTGCTAGTAGTCCGTCGGGTCAGGTGGGGGATACGCAGTATTTT CASSPSGQVGDTQYF
TRBJ2-7 NA TRBV29-1 few TGCAGCGTTGGGGCTTTCCTTGGCTTTCCCTACGAGCAGTACTTC CSVGAFLGFPYEQYF